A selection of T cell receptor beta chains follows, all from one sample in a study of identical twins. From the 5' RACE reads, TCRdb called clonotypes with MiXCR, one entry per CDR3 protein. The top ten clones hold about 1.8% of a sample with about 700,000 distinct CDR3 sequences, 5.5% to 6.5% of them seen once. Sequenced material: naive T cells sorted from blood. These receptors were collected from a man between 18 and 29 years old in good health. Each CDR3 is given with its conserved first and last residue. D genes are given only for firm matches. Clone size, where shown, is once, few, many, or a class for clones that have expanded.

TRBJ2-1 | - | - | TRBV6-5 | TGTGCCAGCAGTTACTCCGGCCAGGGGGGCAATGAGCAGTTCTTC | CASSYSGQGGNEQFF
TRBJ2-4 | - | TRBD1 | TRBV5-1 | TGCGCCAGCACCAAAACAGGGGGCGCAGACAAAAACATTCAGTACTTC | CASTKTGGADKNIQYF
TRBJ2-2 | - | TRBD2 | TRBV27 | TGTGCCAGCAGCCTGACTAGCGGGAGGGCCGACGACACCGGGGAGCTGTTTTTT | CASSLTSGRADDTGELFF
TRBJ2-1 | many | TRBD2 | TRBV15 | TGTGCCACCAGCAGAGATGCGGGAGCCTACAATGAGCAGTTCTTC | CATSRDAGAYNEQFF
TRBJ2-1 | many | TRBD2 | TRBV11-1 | TGTGCCAGCAGCTTAGTTCCCGGGACTAGCGGGAGAGAGCAGTTCTTC | CASSLVPGTSGREQFF
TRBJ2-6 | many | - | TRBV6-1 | TGTGCCAGCAGTGACGAGGACTCTGGGGCCAACGTCCTGACTTTC | CASSDEDSGANVLTF
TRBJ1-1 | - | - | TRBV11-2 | TGTGCCAGCAGCCTACAGGGAGCGGCTTTCTTT | CASSLQGAAFF
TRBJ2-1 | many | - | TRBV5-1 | TGCGCCAGCAGCTTGGAAGTACATGAGCAGTTCTTC | CASSLEVHEQFF
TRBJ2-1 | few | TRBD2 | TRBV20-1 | TGCAGTGCTAGACCGCTAGCGGGGAACTACAATGAGCAGTTCTTC | CSARPLAGNYNEQFF
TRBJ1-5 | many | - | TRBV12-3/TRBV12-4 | TGTGCCAGCACCACCCGAGAAGGTCCCCAGCATTTT | CASTTREGPQHF
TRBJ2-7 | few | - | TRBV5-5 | TGTGCCAGCAGCCTTACAGGGTTGGCCTCCTACGAGCAGTACTTC | CASSLTGLASYEQYF
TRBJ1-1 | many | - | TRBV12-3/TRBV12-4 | TGTGCCAGCAGTTTAGTGATTGGAGCTTTCTTT | CASSLVIGAFF
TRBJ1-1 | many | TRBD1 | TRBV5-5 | TGTGCCAGCAGTCTTGACAGGGGCCGTGCTTTCTTT | CASSLDRGRAFF
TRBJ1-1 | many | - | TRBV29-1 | TGCAGCGTTGCTGTTAACACTGAAGCTTTCTTT | CSVAVNTEAFF
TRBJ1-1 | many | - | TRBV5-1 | TGCGCCAGCAGCTTGGGACAATCGAACACTGAAGCTTTCTTT | CASSLGQSNTEAFF
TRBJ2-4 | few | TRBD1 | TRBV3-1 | TGTGCCAGCAGCTCCCTGGACAGGGGTATTCAGTACTTC | CASSSLDRGIQYF
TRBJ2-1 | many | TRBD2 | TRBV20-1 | TGCAGCACCGGGGCGGGAGGAGGGGGATCATACAATGAGCAGTTCTTC | CSTGAGGGGSYNEQFF
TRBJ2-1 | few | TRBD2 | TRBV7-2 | TGTGCCAGCTCAAGGGGCGGGGGGACCTACAATGAGCAGTTCTTC | CASSRGGGTYNEQFF
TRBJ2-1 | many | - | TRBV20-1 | TGCAGTGCTAGGATTTATAGGATCGGGACAGAGCAGTTCTTC | CSARIYRIGTEQFF
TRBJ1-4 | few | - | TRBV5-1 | TGCGCCAGCAGCTTGGCCCCCGTTGCAACTAATGAAAAACTGTTTTTT | CASSLAPVATNEKLFF
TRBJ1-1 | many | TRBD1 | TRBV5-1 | TGCGCCAGCGAAAGGGGACAGGGCCTTACCCAAGAAGCTTTCTTT | CASERGQGLTQEAFF
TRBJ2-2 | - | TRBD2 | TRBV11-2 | TGTGCCAGCAGCACGACTAGCGGGAGGGGCGGGGAGCTGTTTTTT | CASSTTSGRGGELFF
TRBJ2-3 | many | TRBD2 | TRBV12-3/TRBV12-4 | TGTGCCAGCAGTTTGGAAGCTAGCGGGAGGCTCCATACGCAGTATTTT | CASSLEASGRLHTQYF
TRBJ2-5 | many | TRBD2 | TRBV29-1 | TGCAGCGTTGAAGATTGGCCTAGCGGGGAGACCCAGTACTTC | CSVEDWPSGETQYF
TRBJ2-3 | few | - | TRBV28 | TGTGCCAGCAGTTTAGAAGGGGCACCCAGCACAGATACGCAGTATTTT | CASSLEGAPSTDTQYF
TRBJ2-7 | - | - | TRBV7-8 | TGTGCCAGCAGCTTAGGGACTGTTCTCTACGAGCAGTACTTC | CASSLGTVLYEQYF
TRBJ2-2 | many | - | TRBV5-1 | TGCGCCAGCAGCTTGGTGAGGGGAGGTACCGGGGAGCTGTTTTTT | CASSLVRGGTGELFF
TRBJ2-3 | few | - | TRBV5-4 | TGTGCCAGCAGCTTTGAACCCACAACACCCACAGATACGCAGTATTTT | CASSFEPTTPTDTQYF
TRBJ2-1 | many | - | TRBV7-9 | TGTGCCAGCAGCTATGGGAGACAGATCAATGAGCAGTTCTTC | CASSYGRQINEQFF
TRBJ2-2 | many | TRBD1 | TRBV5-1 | TGCGCCAGCAGCCAGGACAGGGAGGTCGGGGAGCTGTTTTTT | CASSQDREVGELFF
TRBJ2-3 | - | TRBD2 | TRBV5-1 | TGCGCCAGCACCACGCTTATAGGGGGACCTAGCGGGAGCCTCACAGATACGCAGTATTTT | CASTTLIGGPSGSLTDTQYF
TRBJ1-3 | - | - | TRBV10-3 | TGTGCCATCAAAGGGGTAACGACCAACTCTGGAAACACCATATATTTT | CAIKGVTTNSGNTIYF
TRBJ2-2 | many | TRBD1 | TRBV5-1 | TGCGCCAGCAGCTCACAGGGGGACGGGGAGCTGTTTTTT | CASSSQGDGELFF
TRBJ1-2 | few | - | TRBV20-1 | TGCAGTGCTACTGCGGAAGCCCCCCAAGACTTGCCATCTGGCTACACCTTC | CSATAEAPQDLPSGYTF
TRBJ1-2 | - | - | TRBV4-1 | TGCGCCAGCAGCCCCAGACAAGGGAGTAACTATGTGATAGAGGATGGCTACACCTTC | CASSPRQGSNYVIEDGYTF
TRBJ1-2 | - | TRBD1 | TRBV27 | TGTGCCAGCAGTTTATTTCCAGGGGGGGGCTACACCTTC | CASSLFPGGGYTF
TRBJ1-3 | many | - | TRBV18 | TGTGCCAGCTCACCTATCGTCGATCCAGATGGAAACACCATATATTTT | CASSPIVDPDGNTIYF
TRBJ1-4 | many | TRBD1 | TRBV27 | TGTGCCAGCAGAACAGGGGGCAATAATGAAAAACTGTTTTTT | CASRTGGNNEKLFF
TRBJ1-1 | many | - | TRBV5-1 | TGCGCCAGCAGCCCCCCCGTGAGCACTGAAGCTTTCTTT | CASSPPVSTEAFF
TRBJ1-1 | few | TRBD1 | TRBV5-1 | TGCGCCAGCAGACCCGGACAGGGGGCTACTGAAGCTTTCTTT | CASRPGQGATEAFF
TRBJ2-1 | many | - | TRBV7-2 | TGTGCCAGCGCTTTTGCGGACAGGCAGTTCTTC | CASAFADRQFF
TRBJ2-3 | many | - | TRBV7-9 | TGTGCCAGCAGCTTAGCAGGGCTAGCTGAGGGGAATACGCAGTATTTT | CASSLAGLAEGNTQYF